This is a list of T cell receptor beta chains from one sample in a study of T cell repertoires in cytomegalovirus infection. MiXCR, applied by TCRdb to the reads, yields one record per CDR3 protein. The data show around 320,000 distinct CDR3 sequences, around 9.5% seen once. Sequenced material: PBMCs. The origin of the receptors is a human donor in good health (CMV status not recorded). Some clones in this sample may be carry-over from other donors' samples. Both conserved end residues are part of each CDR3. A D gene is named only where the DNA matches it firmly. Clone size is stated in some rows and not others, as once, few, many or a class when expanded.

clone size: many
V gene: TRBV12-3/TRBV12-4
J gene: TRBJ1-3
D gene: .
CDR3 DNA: TGTGCCAGCACTAGAGGGGGGCCTGGAAACACCATATATTTT
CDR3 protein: CASTRGGPGNTIYF

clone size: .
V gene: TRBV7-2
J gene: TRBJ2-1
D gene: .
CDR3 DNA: TGTGCCAGCACCAGATGGGGACCCTCCAATGAGCAGTTCTTC
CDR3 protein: CASTRWGPSNEQFF

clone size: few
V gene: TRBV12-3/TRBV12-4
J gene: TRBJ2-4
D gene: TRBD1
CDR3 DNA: TGTGCCAGCACCCAATCGGGACAGCTGGGCATTCAGTACTTC
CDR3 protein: CASTQSGQLGIQYF

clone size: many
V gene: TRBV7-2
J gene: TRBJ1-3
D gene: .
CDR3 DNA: TGTGCCAGCAGCCCATTGTGGGGTAAAGGAACTGGAAACACCATATATTTT
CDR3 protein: CASSPLWGKGTGNTIYF

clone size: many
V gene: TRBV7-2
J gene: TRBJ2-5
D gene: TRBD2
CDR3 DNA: TGTGCCAGCAGTGATCTACCGGGAGGCGGGGAGACCCAGTACTTC
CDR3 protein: CASSDLPGGGETQYF

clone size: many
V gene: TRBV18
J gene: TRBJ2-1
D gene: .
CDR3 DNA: TGTGCCAGCTCGCCTTTGGCAACGGTACGGGGGAGTGAGCAGTTCTTC
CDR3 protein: CASSPLATVRGSEQFF

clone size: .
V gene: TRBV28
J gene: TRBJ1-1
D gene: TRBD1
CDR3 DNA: TGTGCCAGCAGTTTCAGGGGGCGGGGGTGGGCTGAAGCTTTCTTT
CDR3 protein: CASSFRGRGWAEAFF

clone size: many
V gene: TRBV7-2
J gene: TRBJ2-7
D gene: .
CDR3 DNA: TGTGCCAGCAGCTACCGGGACTCTTCGGGGCAGTACTTC
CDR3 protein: CASSYRDSSGQYF

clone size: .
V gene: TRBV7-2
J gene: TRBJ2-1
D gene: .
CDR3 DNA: TGTGCCAGCAGCTCTATCAATCTCCAGCAGTTCTTC
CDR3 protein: CASSSINLQQFF

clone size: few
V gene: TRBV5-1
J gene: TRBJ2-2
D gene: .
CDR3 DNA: TGCGCCAGCAGCTTGGTTGGGGAAACGAACACCGGGGAGCTGTTTTTT
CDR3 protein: CASSLVGETNTGELFF

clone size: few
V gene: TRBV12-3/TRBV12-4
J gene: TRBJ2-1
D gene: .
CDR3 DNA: TGTGCCTCGCACAGGGGCACGGGGGGGCCGGTTTTC
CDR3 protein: CASHRGTGGPVF

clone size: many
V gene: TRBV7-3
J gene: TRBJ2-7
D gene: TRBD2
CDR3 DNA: TGTGCCAGCAGCCGCGCGGGGGACCTTTCGTACGAGCAGTACTTC
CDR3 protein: CASSRAGDLSYEQYF

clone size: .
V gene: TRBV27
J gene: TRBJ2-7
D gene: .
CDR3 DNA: TGTGCCAGCAGTGTTTCCATCAGGGGACTCACTACCTACGAGCAGTACTTC
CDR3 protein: CASSVSIRGLTTYEQYF

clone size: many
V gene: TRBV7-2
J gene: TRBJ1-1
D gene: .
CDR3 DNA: TGTGCCAGCAGCTTAGGACACAACACTGAAGCTTTCTTT
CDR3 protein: CASSLGHNTEAFF

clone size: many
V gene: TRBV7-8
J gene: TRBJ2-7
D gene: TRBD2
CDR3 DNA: TGTGCCAGCAGCTTCCGCCGGACTAGCGGGAGGCTATACGAGCAGTACTTC
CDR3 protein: CASSFRRTSGRLYEQYF

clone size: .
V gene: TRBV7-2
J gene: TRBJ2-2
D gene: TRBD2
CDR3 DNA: TGTGCCAGCAGCTTTTCCTCTAGCGGGAGCACCGGGGAGCTGTTTTTT
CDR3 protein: CASSFSSSGSTGELFF